This paragraph reports one T cell receptor beta chain. This entry is derived from a study of blood T cell repertoires in COVID-19. Study-wide context: Sites in the United States, Italy and Spain provided acute and convalescent COVID-19 samples. Nucleic acid was either cDNA or gDNA, and it came from T cells, B-cell-depleted T cells, or PBMCs.

Germline V gene lookup returns CDR1 LGHDT and CDR2 YNNKEL (reference sequence). V shed 3 bases and J shed 7 bases, with 12 bases lying between them. CDR3 length equals 13 residues. The authors' processing: Reference gene primers were amplified, and this amplification served to estimate nucleated cell counts. Sequencing used immunoSEQ multiplex PCR; TCRdb keeps in-frame clones, though not all of them. Clonal size and the V and J genes are those of that table, whereas D and trimming came from the DNA. The sample holds roughly 230,000 clones, approximately 84% seen once. The source of this sequence is a man aged 40-50 years with acute or convalescent COVID-19. Input material: peripheral blood. J is TRBJ1-1 and V is TRBV3-1 (or the pseudogene TRBV3-2); no firm D call. The CDR3 sequence is CASSQGRIREAFF. The CDR3 coding sequence is TGTGCCAGCAGCCAGGGGAGGATCCGTGAAGCTTTCTTT.